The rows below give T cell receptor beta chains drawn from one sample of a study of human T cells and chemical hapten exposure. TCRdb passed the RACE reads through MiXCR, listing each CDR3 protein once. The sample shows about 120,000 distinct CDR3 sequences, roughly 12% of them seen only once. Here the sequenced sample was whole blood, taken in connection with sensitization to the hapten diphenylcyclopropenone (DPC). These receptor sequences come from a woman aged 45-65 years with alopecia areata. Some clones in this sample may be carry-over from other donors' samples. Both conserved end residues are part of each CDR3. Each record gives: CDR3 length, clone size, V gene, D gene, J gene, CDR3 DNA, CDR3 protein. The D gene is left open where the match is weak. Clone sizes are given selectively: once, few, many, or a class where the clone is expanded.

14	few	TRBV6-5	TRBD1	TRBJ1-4	TGTGCCAGCAGGCCACAGGGGGAATCAGGGAAACTGTTTTTT	CASRPQGESGKLFF
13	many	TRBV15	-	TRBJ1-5	TGTGCCACCAGCAGAGATCTTAATCAGCCCCAGCATTTT	CATSRDLNQPQHF
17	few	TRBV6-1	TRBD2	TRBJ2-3	TGTGCCAGCAGGATTAGCGGGGGGGCCATGGGCACAGATACGCAGTATTTT	CASRISGGAMGTDTQYF
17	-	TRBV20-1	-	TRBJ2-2	TGCAGTGCCACCACCCGGGACTTTATTTCGAACACCGGGGAGCTGTTTTTT	CSATTRDFISNTGELFF
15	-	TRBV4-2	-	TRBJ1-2	TGTGCCAGCAGCCTCGCCGCGGGGGATAACGATGGCTACACCTTC	CASSLAAGDNDGYTF
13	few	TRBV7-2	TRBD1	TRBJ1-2	TGTGCCAGCAGCTCCGGGACAGCCTATGGCTACACCTTC	CASSSGTAYGYTF
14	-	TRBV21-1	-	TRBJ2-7	TGTGCCAGCAGCAAAGCGGGCGGGAACTACGAGCAGTACTTC	CASSKAGGNYEQYF
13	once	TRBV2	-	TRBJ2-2	TGTGCCAGCTTGGGACCTAACACCGGGGAGCTGTTTTTT	CASLGPNTGELFF
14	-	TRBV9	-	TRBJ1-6	TGTGCCAGCAGCGTTGGGAGCTGGAATTCACCCCTCCACTTT	CASSVGSWNSPLHF
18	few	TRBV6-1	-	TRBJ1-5	TGTGCCAGCAGTGCAAGTACCCCCAGGGGATATAGCAATCAGCCCCAGCATTTT	CASSASTPRGYSNQPQHF
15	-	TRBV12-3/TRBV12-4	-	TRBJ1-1	TGTGCCAGCAGTTTGCAAGGGTGGGGACCCGACGAAGCTTTCTTT	CASSLQGWGPDEAFF
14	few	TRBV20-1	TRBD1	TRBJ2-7	TGCAGTGCTAGCCGGGACAGGGTATTGAGGGAGCAGTACTTC	CSASRDRVLREQYF
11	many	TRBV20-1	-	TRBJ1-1	TGCAGTGCTAGAGAGGGCACTGAAGCTTTCTTT	CSAREGTEAFF
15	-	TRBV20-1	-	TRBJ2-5	TGCAGTGCTCCACAAAGCCAGGGGTCCCAAGAGACCCAGTACTTC	CSAPQSQGSQETQYF
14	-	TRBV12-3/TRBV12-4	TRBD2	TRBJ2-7	TGTGCCAGCAGTACTAGCGGGGTCGTAGACGAGCAGTACTTC	CASSTSGVVDEQYF
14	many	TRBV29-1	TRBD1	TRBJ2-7	TGCAGCGTTGAAGGGGACAGGGGACCGGGGGAGCAGTACTTC	CSVEGDRGPGEQYF
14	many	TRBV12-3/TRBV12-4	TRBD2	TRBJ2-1	TGTGCTCTCTCCCTAGGGACTAGAGACAATGAGCAGTTCTTC	CALSLGTRDNEQFF
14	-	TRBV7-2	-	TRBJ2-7	TGTGCCAGCAGCTTAGCGACGGGGTCCTACGAGCAGTACTTC	CASSLATGSYEQYF
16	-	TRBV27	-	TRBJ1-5	TGTGCCAGCAGTTTATCTTGGGGGGCAGGCAATCAGCCCCAGCATTTT	CASSLSWGAGNQPQHF
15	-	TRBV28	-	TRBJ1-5	TGTGCCAGCAGTTTAGTACAGGGCGGCGGACAGCCCCAGCATTTT	CASSLVQGGGQPQHF
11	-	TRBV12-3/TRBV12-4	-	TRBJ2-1	TGTGCCAGTTCTTTCGCAAATGAGCAGTTCTTC	CASSFANEQFF
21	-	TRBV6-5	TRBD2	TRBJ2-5	TGTGCCAGCAGTTACTCGCCTCCGGGACTAGCGGGAGGGAGTTTCAGGAAGACCCAGTACTTC	CASSYSPPGLAGGSFRKTQYF
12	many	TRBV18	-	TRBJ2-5	TGTGCCAGCTCACCGTACCAAGAGACCCAGTACTTC	CASSPYQETQYF
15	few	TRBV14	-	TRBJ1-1	TGTGCCAGCAGCCAATACAAGGGGACCATGGGGGAAGCTTTCTTT	CASSQYKGTMGEAFF
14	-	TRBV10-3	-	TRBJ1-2	TGTGCCATCAGCCCCCTTCAGGGAGACTATGGCTACACCTTC	CAISPLQGDYGYTF
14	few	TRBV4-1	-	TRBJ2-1	TGCGCCAGCAGCCAGGACGGAGGCCGGGATGAGCAGTTCTTC	CASSQDGGRDEQFF
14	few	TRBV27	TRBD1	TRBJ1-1	TGTGCCTCCGTTAACAGGGGAAATCCACTTGAAGCTTTCTTT	CASVNRGNPLEAFF
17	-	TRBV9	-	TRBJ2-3	TGTGCCAGCAGCGGACGAAGGAAGGACGGAAGCACAGATACGCAGTATTTT	CASSGRRKDGSTDTQYF
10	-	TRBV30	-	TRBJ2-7	TGTGCCTGGGAAGCGGGCGAGCAGTACTTC	CAWEAGEQYF
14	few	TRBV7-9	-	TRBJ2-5	TGTGCCAGCAGCTCAATTGGAGTCCAAGAGACCCAGTACTTC	CASSSIGVQETQYF
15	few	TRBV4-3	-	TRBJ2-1	TGCGCCAGCAGCCAAGATCCCCGGGGGTACAATGAGCAGTTCTTC	CASSQDPRGYNEQFF
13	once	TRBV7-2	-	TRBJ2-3	TGTGCCAGCAGCGTGCGAGGAACAGATACGCAGTATTTT	CASSVRGTDTQYF
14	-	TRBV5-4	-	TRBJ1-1	TGTGCCAGCAGCTGGGGGGGCCGTAACACTGAAGCTTTCTTT	CASSWGGRNTEAFF
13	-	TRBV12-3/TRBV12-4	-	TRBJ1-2	TGTGCCAGCAGTCGCAGGGAGGACTATGGCTACACCTTC	CASSRREDYGYTF
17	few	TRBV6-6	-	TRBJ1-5	TGTGCCAGCAGCGTCCGGACAGACGGGTCTAGCAATCAGCCCCAGCATTTT	CASSVRTDGSSNQPQHF
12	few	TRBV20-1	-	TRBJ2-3	TGCAGTCTGGGGTCCGACACAGATACGCAGTATTTT	CSLGSDTDTQYF
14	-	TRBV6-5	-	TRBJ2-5	TGTGCCAGCAGTTACTCCGGGGGCCGAGAGACCCAGTACTTC	CASSYSGGRETQYF
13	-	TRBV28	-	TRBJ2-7	TGTGCCAGCAGTATAGGACAGCTCTACGAGCAGTACTTC	CASSIGQLYEQYF
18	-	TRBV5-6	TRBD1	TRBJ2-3	TGTGCCAGCAGCTTCCCCATTTTGGACAGGGCAAACACAGATACGCAGTATTTT	CASSFPILDRANTDTQYF
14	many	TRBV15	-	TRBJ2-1	TGTGCCACCAGCCTTGCGGGACCCTACAATGAGCAGTTCTTC	CATSLAGPYNEQFF
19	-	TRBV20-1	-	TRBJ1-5	TGCAGTGCTAGAGTATTAACTCGGACCCGTACGGGAAGCAATCAGCCCCAGCATTTT	CSARVLTRTRTGSNQPQHF
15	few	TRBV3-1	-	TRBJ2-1	TGTGCCAGCAGCCAAGCCTCCCCGGGACCCGATGAGCAGTTCTTC	CASSQASPGPDEQFF
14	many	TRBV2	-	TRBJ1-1	TGTGCCAGCAGTGAAGCCAGGACAGCCTCTGAAGCTTTCTTT	CASSEARTASEAFF
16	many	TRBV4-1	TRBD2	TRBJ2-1	TGCGCCAGCAGCCAACGCACTAGCGGGGGGGACAATGAGCAGTTCTTC	CASSQRTSGGDNEQFF
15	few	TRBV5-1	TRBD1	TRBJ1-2	TGCGCCAGCAGCTTGGACAGGGGCCCTGTGGATGGCTACACCTTC	CASSLDRGPVDGYTF
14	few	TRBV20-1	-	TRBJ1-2	TGCAGTGCTAGAGGGGGGGCTTTGAACTATGGCTACACCTTC	CSARGGALNYGYTF
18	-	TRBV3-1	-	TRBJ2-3	TGTGCCAGCAGCCAAGAAAGTCTCAGACTTCGGCTCGGGGATACGCAGTATTTT	CASSQESLRLRLGDTQYF
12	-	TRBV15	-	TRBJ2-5	TGTGCCACCGGATTTGGCCAAGAGACCCAGTACTTC	CATGFGQETQYF
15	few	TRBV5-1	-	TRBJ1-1	TGCGCCAGCAGCTTGTTAGGGCAGGGTATCACTGAAGCTTTCTTT	CASSLLGQGITEAFF
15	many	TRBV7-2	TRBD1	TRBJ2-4	TGTGCCAGCAGCTTAGGAGGACAGGGAAGTGTCGTTCAGTACTTC	CASSLGGQGSVVQYF
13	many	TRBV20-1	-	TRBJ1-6	TGCAGTGCTCCTCGGACAGCGAATTCACCCCTCCACTTT	CSAPRTANSPLHF
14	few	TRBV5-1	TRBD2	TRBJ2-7	TGCGCCAGCAGCTTTAGCGGGGGCTCCTACGAGCAGTACTTC	CASSFSGGSYEQYF
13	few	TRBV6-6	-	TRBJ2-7	TGTGCCAGCAGTGGGGGGAGCTCCTACGAGCAGTACTTC	CASSGGSSYEQYF
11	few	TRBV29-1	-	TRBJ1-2	TGCAGCGTTGGGACGGGGGAAGGCTACACCTTC	CSVGTGEGYTF
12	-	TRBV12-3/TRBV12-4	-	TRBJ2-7	TGTGCCAGCAGTTTTCTCGTTAACGAGCAGTACTTC	CASSFLVNEQYF
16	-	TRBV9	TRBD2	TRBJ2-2	TGTGCCAGCAGCGTAGATCTGCTAGCGGGATCCGGGGAGCTGTTTTTT	CASSVDLLAGSGELFF
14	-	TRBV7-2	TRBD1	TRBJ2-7	TGTGCCAGCAGCTTACCCAACAGGGGGTACGAGCAGTACTTC	CASSLPNRGYEQYF
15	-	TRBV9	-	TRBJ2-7	TGTGCCAGCAGCCCCGGCCAGGCTGCCTCCTACGAGCAGTACTTC	CASSPGQAASYEQYF
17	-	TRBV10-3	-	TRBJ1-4	TGTGCCATCAGTGAGTTAAAGGAGGAGACAACTAATGAAAAACTGTTTTTT	CAISELKEETTNEKLFF